The rows below give T cell receptor beta chains drawn from one sample of a study of PD-L1 blockade in urothelial cancer. Sequencing used immunoSEQ multiplex PCR; TCRdb keeps in-frame clones, though not all of them. The sample lists approximately 39,000 clones, around 85% seen once, with 13% to 15% in the top ten. This specimen was PBMCs, taken around atezolizumab (anti-PD-L1) treatment. These receptor sequences come from a man older than 75 with urothelial cancer. CDR3s include the opening cysteine and the closing phenylalanine or tryptophan. Fields, in order: CDR3 protein, J gene, V gene.

CASSSQAVYEQYF,TRBJ2-7,TRBV5-4
CASSLSDHRAEAFF,TRBJ1-1,TRBV28
CASSLDGERDRHNEQFF,TRBJ2-1,TRBV7-8
CASSSTGNNQPQHF,TRBJ1-5,TRBV6-5
CASSRTPGAEQYF,TRBJ2-7,TRBV4-2
CASSQDEAQPQHF,TRBJ1-5,TRBV4-1
CATSRGGTSGVGEQFF,TRBJ2-1,TRBV15
CSGRVNEQFF,TRBJ2-1,TRBV29-1
CSVGTGVEQYF,TRBJ2-7,TRBV29-1
CASSSAGTSGYEQYF,TRBJ2-7,TRBV11-2
CASSWGREGTGELFF,TRBJ2-2,TRBV5-1
CASSLTFGLEAFF,TRBJ1-1,TRBV11-2